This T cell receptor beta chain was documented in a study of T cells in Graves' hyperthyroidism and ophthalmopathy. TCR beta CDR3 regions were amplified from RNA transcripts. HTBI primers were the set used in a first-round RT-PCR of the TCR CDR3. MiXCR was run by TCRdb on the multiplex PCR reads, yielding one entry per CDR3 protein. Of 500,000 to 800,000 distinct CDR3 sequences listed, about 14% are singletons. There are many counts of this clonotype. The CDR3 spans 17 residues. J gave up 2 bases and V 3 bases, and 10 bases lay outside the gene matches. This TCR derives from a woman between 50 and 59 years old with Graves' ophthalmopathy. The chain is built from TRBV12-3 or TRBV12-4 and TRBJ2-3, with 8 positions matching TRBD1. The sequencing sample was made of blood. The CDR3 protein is CASSLGAGTGYTDTQYF. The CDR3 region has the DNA TGTGCCAGCAGTTTGGGTGCCGGGACAGGTTACACAGATACGCAGTATTTT.